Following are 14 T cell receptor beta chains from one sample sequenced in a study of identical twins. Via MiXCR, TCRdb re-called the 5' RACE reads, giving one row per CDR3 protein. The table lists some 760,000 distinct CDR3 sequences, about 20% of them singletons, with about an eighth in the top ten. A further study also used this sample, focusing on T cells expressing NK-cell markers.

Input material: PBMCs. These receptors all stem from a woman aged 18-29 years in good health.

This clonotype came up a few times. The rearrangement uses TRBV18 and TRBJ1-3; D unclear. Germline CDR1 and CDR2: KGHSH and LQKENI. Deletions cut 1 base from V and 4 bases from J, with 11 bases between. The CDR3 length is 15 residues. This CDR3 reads CASSPQPGGGNTIYF. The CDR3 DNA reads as TGTGCCAGCTCACCACAACCGGGAGGAGGAAACACCATATATTTT.

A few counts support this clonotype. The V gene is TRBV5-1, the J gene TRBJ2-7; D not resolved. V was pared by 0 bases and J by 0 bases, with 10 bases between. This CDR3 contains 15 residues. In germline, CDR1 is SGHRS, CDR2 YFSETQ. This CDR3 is CASSLGLLSSYEQYF. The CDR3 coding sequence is TGCGCCAGCAGCTTGGGCTTACTAAGCTCCTACGAGCAGTACTTC.

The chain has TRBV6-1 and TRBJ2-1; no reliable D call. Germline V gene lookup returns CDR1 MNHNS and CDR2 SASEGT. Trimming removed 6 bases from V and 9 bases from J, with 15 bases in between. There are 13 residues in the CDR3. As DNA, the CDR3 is TGTGCCAGCAGACCCCTAAGAGCCGGTGAGCAGTTCTTC. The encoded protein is CASRPLRAGEQFF.

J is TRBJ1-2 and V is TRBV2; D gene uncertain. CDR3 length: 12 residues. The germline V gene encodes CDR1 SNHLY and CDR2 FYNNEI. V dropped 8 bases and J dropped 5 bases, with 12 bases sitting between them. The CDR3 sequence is CASGARWYGYTF. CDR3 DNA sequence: TGTGCCAGCGGTGCCAGATGGTATGGCTACACCTTC.

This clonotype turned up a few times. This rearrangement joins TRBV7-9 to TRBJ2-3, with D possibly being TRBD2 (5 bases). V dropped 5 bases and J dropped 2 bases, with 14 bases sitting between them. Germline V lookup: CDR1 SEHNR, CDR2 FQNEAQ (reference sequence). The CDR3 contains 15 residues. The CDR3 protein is CASSGLEAVTDTQYF. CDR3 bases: TGTGCCAGCAGCGGCCTAGAAGCGGTCACAGATACGCAGTATTTT.

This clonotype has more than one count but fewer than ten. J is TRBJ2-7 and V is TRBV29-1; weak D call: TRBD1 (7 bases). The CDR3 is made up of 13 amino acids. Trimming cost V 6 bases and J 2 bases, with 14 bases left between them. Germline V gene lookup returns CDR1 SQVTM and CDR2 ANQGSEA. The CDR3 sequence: CSVRGGTAYEQYF. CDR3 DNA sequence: TGCAGCGTCCGTGGAGGGACAGCCTACGAGCAGTACTTC.

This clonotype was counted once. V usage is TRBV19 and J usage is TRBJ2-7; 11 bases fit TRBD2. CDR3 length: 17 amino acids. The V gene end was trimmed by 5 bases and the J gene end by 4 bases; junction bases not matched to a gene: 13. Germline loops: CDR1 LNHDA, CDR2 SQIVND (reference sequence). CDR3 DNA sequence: TGTGCCAGTAGTCCCCGTAATAGCGGGAGGGCCCGATACGAGCAGTACTTC. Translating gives CASSPRNSGRARYEQYF.

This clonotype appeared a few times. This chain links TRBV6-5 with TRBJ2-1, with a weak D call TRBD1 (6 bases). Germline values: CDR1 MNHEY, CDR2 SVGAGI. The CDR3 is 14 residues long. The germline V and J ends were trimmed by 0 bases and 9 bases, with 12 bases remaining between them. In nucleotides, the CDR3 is TGTGCCAGCAGTTACTCGAGGACAGCTCGTGAGCAGTTCTTC. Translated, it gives CASSYSRTAREQFF.

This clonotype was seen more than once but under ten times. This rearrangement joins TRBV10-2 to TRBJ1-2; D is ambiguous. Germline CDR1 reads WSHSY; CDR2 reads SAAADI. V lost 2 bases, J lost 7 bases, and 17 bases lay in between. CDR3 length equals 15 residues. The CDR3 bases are TGCGCCAGCAGTGAGGCCCCGGACGGCAGACTTGGCTACACCTTC. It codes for CASSEAPDGRLGYTF.

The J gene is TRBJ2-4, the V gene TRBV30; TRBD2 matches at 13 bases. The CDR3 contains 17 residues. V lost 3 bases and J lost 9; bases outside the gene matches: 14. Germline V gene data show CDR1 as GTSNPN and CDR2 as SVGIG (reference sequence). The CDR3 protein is CAWSHPGLAGPRVIQYF. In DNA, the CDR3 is TGTGCCTGGAGCCACCCGGGACTAGCGGGGCCCCGGGTCATTCAGTACTTC.

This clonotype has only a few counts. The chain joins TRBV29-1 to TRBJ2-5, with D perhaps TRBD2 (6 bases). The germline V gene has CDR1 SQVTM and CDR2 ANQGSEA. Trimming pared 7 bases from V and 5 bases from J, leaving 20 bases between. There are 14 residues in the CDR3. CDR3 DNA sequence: TGCAGCGCGCGGCTAGCGTCTGGGAGGGAGACCCAGTACTTC. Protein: CSARLASGRETQYF.

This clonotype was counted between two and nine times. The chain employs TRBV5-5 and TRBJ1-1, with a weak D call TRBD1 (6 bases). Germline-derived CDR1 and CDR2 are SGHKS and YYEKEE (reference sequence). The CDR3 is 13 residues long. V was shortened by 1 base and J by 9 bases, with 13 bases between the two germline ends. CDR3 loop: CASSLLSGGQAFF. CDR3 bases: TGTGCCAGCAGCTTGTTAAGCGGGGGGCAAGCTTTCTTT.

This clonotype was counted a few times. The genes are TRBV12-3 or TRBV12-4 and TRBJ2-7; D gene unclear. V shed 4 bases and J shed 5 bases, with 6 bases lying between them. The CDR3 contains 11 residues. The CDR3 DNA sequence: TGTGCCAGCAGTTCATCGAACGAGCAGTACTTC. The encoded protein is CASSSSNEQYF.

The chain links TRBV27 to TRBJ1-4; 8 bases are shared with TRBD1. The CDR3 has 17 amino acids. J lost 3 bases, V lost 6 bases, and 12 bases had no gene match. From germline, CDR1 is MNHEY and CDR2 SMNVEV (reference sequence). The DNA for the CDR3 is TGTGCCAGCAGGCGGACAGGGATTGGGGGCTCTAATGAAAAACTGTTTTTT. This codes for CASRRTGIGGSNEKLFF.